This TCR beta chain was captured by sequencing in a study of PD-L1 blockade in urothelial cancer. At the level of the study: Of prior chemotherapy regimens, patients had received between 0 and 3.

Time point specified: peripheral blood 6 weeks after treatment start. All patients handed over anywhere from 1 to 8 samples, pretreatment and on-treatment. This CDR3 comprises 16 residues. After removal of 1 base from V and 0 bases from J, the junction contained 3 bases not matched to a gene. Per germline, CDR1 SGHVS and CDR2 FQNEAQ. TCR analog templates of synthetic origin were spiked into each PCR. TCRdb keeps only in-frame clones here, not all; method: immunoSEQ multiplex PCR. The sample lists roughly 100,000 clones, less than 85% occurring once. The sequences come from PBMCs, collected around atezolizumab (anti-PD-L1) treatment. The source of this sequence is a man aged 65 to 79 with urothelial cancer. The chain employs TRBV7-8 and TRBJ1-5; 7 bases align to TRBD1. CDR3 DNA sequence: TGTGCCAGCAGCTTAGGGACAGGTCATAGCAATCAGCCCCAGCATTTT. It codes for CASSLGTGHSNQPQHF.